The 6 T cell receptor beta chains given below trace back to one sample, sequenced in a study of control samples from healthy donors and cancer patients. The data were produced by immunoSEQ multiplex PCR, yet TCRdb's version contains in-frame clones alone and is incomplete. Of some 90,000 clones listed, about 89% were seen once; the top ten hold over 0.85%. Sequenced sample: blood. These receptors came from a woman in her 30s in good health.

The chain has TRBV6-5 and TRBJ1-5; D is undetermined. Trimming took off 7 bases at V and 4 bases at J, with 17 bases between the two ends. The CDR3 contains 15 residues. Germline lookup yields CDR1 MNHEY and CDR2 SVGAGI. The CDR3 region is CASTVNMAPNQPQHF. The CDR3 DNA reads as TGTGCCAGCACCGTTAACATGGCCCCTAATCAGCCCCAGCATTTT.

The J gene is TRBJ1-5, the V gene TRBV4-1; a possible D gene is TRBD1 (6 bases). The V end was cut by 8 bases, the J end by 1 base, with 6 bases between. CDR3 length: 12 residues. The germline CDR1 and CDR2 sequences are MGHRA and YSYEKL. CDR3 region: CASGQSNQPQHF. The CDR3 coding sequence is TGCGCCAGCGGACAGAGCAATCAGCCCCAGCATTTT.

CDR3 in DNA: TGTGCCAGCTCCCAGCTACAGGGGGTCAACACTGAAGCTTTCTTT. As protein: CASSQLQGVNTEAFF. The rearrangement uses TRBV18 and TRBJ1-1; TRBD1 agrees at 8 bases. Trimming removed 6 bases from V and 2 bases from J; junction bases left unmatched: 8. CDR3 size: 15 residues. Looked up from germline, CDR1 is KGHSH and CDR2 is LQKENI.

DNA for the CDR3: TGTGCCAGCAGTGAAGTAAATTTCCGGTCCCCTCACCCCCGTAGGTCCTACAATGAGCAGTTCTTC. This translates into CASSEVNFRSPHPRRSYNEQFF. The J gene is TRBJ2-1, the V gene TRBV6-1, with unresolved D. This CDR3 has 22 amino acids. The V gene lost 1 base and the J gene lost 1 base, with 29 bases spanning the gap. Germline V gives CDR1 MNHNS, CDR2 SASEGT.

V gene TRBV7-9 combines with J gene TRBJ2-7; perhaps TRBD1 as D (6 bases). The V and J ends lost 7 bases and 0 bases respectively, with 10 bases between them. Germline V CDR1 and CDR2: SEHNR, FQNEAQ (reference sequence). This CDR3 region has 13 residues. The CDR3 here is CASMGHPSYEQYF. CDR3 nucleotides: TGTGCCAGCATGGGACACCCCTCCTACGAGCAGTACTTC.

The CDR3 here is CASLRVGTAYGYTF. As DNA, the CDR3 is TGTGCCAGTCTAAGAGTAGGGACGGCGTATGGCTACACCTTC. This chain connects TRBV2 to TRBJ1-2, with D tentatively TRBD1 (5 bases). Trimming stripped 9 bases from V and 5 bases from J, with 19 bases between. The CDR3 consists of 14 residues. Germline V gene sequence: CDR1 SNHLY, CDR2 FYNNEI.